The subject of this entry is one T cell receptor beta chain. TCRdb's copy holds only in-frame clones and misses some; the assay was immunoSEQ multiplex PCR. The sample records approximately 130,000 clones, more than 85% being singletons. The data derive from a study of T cell responses to AZD1222 COVID-19 vaccine. Sequences were derived from peripheral blood, sampled on day 0 of AZD1222 vaccination. This receptor was taken from an adult in good health.

In DNA form, the CDR3 reads TGTGCCAGCAGCTTAGGGCACTCCTACGAGCAGTACTTC. This sequence encodes CASSLGHSYEQYF. This chain uses TRBV7-2 with TRBJ2-7, with D uncertain. Trimming removed 1 base at V and 0 bases at J, with 4 bases between. The CDR3 covers 13 residues. CDR1 is SGHTA and CDR2 is FQGNSA in the germline V gene.